These 5 T cell receptor beta chains were all obtained from the same sample, sequenced in a study of blood T cell repertoires in COVID-19. Profiled with immunoSEQ multiplex PCR; TCRdb holds only in-frame clones, not every one. This table has approximately 150,000 clones, roughly 80% appearing once. The sequenced material came from peripheral blood. The receptor set was obtained from a woman of 80 years or more with acute or convalescent COVID-19.

The chain has TRBV7-2 and TRBJ2-7, with 11 bases that match TRBD1. V shed 1 base and J 2 bases; nucleotides not matched to a gene: 10. Germline lookup yields CDR1 SGHTA and CDR2 FQGNSA. This CDR3 has 18 residues. The CDR3 loop reads CASSLGPSGQGAPYEQYF. In nucleotides, the CDR3 is TGTGCCAGCAGCTTAGGCCCCTCCGGACAGGGGGCCCCCTACGAGCAGTACTTC.

This clone has just one count. For the CDR3, the DNA is TGTGCCAGCAGCCAGGGGTCCTCTACCTATACGCAGTATTTT. It encodes CASSQGSSTYTQYF. The J gene is TRBJ2-3, the V gene TRBV7-2, with D perhaps matching TRBD1 (6 bases). The CDR3 extends over 14 amino acids. Per germline, CDR1 SGHTA and CDR2 FQGNSA. V lost 5 bases and J 7 bases, leaving 16 bases between the germline ends.

V and J are TRBV4-2 and TRBJ1-5; D is unresolved. V lost 0 bases and J 3 bases, leaving 3 bases between the germline ends. CDR1 and CDR2 (germline): LGHNA, YNFKEQ. The CDR3 loop spans 13 amino acids. This CDR3 is CASSQDNNQPQHF. CDR3 sequence (DNA): TGTGCCAGCAGCCAAGATAACAATCAGCCCCAGCATTTT.

V gene TRBV6-2 or TRBV6-3 combines with J gene TRBJ2-7, with 9 bases identical to TRBD1. The germline V gene encodes CDR1 MNHEY and CDR2 SVGEGT. This CDR3 contains 15 residues. V was pared by 6 bases and J by 3 bases, with 9 bases of the junction left unmatched. The CDR3 region is CASSGQGRQNYEQYF. The CDR3 DNA reads as TGTGCCAGCAGCGGACAGGGGCGACAAAACTACGAGCAGTACTTC.

The chain carries TRBV18 and TRBJ2-7, with 7 bases fitting TRBD1. Germline CDR1 reads KGHSH; CDR2 reads LQKENI. The V gene end was trimmed by 4 bases and the J gene end by 0 bases; junction bases not matched to a gene: 15. The CDR3 spans 18 residues. Here the CDR3 reads CASSRDRVSGSSSYEQYF. CDR3 DNA: TGTGCCAGCTCACGAGACAGGGTTTCGGGCTCCAGCTCCTACGAGCAGTACTTC.